A selection of T cell receptor beta chains follows, all from one sample in a study of blood T cell repertoires in COVID-19. TCRdb keeps only in-frame clones here, not all; method: immunoSEQ multiplex PCR. The sample comprises about 220,000 clones, approximately 81% of which are singletons, and around 3% rests with the top ten. Source material: peripheral blood. These receptors were collected from a man aged 45-65 years who had recovered from COVID-19. The CDR3 runs from the conserved cysteine through the conserved F or W. Fields, in order: V gene, J gene, clone size, D gene, CDR3 DNA, CDR3 protein. A D gene is named only where the DNA matches it firmly. For some rows the clone size is stated as once, few or many, or as a class when expanded; others skip it.

>TRBV5-1|TRBJ2-1|NA|TRBD2
TGCGCCAGCAGCCCGGGACTAGCGGGACGGCATGTGCAGTTCTTC
CASSPGLAGRHVQFF
>TRBV6-5|TRBJ1-2|NA|TRBD1
TGTGCCAGCAGTTACACGGGACAGGGGGCTTACTACACCTTC
CASSYTGQGAYYTF
>TRBV6-2/TRBV6-3|TRBJ2-3|NA|TRBD2
TGTGCCAGCAGTTACTCTCACGGGAGGGGAGATACGCAGTATTTT
CASSYSHGRGDTQYF
>TRBV2|TRBJ1-5|NA|NA
TGTGCCAGCGGGGGGGAGGGCAATCAGCCCCAGCATTTT
CASGGEGNQPQHF
>TRBV6-5|TRBJ2-7|NA|TRBD2
TGTGCCAGCACCCTTCGGGAGGTGGCCTACGAGCAGTACTTC
CASTLREVAYEQYF
>TRBV5-8|TRBJ2-7|NA|NA
TGTGCCAGCAGACCAGGGATAGGGTTCTCCTACGAGCAGTACTTC
CASRPGIGFSYEQYF
>TRBV4-1|TRBJ2-3|NA|NA
TGCGCCAGCAGCCCCTTTGGGCGGGCAAGCACAGATACGCAGTATTTT
CASSPFGRASTDTQYF
>TRBV19|TRBJ2-3|NA|NA
TGTGCCAGTAGTGCCACCCTTCGGGATACGCAGTATTTT
CASSATLRDTQYF
>TRBV4-1|TRBJ2-5|NA|TRBD2
TGCGCCAGCAGCCAAGATTTAGCGGGACGATCGAGAGAGACCCAGTACTTC
CASSQDLAGRSRETQYF
>TRBV6-5|TRBJ2-7|NA|TRBD1
TGTGCCAGCAGGGGGGGACAGGCCTACGAGCAGTACTTC
CASRGGQAYEQYF
>TRBV15|TRBJ1-1|NA|TRBD1
TGTGCCACCAGCAGGGGCCGACAGGGAATGAACACTGAAGCTTTCTTT
CATSRGRQGMNTEAFF
>TRBV28|TRBJ2-3|NA|NA
TGTGCCAGCAATCAACTAGCCTCTACAGATACGCAGTATTTT
CASNQLASTDTQYF
>TRBV25-1|TRBJ1-2|NA|NA
TGTGCCAGCAGTGAATATGGAGCACCCGCTAGCTATGGCTACACCTTC
CASSEYGAPASYGYTF
>TRBV11-3|TRBJ1-1|NA|NA
TGTGCCAGCAGCTTTGTAACGTCCCCGGGGGGCACTGAAGCTTTCTTT
CASSFVTSPGGTEAFF
>TRBV19|TRBJ2-1|NA|TRBD1
TGTGCCAGTAGTGGCCCAGGGACAGTTAATGAGCAGTTCTTC
CASSGPGTVNEQFF
>TRBV5-1|TRBJ1-3|once|TRBD1
TGCGCCAGCGGAAATGGACAGGGGTTATATTTT
CASGNGQGLYF
>TRBV7-2|TRBJ1-1|NA|NA
TGTGCCAGCAGCTGGAAACAGGGCCACGGGGCTTTCTTT
CASSWKQGHGAFF
>TRBV2|TRBJ2-3|NA|NA
TGTGCCAGCCGGCAGGTGGCGGGGGCCGGAGATACGCAGTATTTT
CASRQVAGAGDTQYF
>TRBV7-6|TRBJ1-1|once|NA
TGTGCCAGCAGCGCCAGGGGAGTGTCAGTACAAGCTTTCTTT
CASSARGVSVQAFF
>TRBV21-1|TRBJ1-1|NA|NA
TGTGCCAGCAGCAAGGGCGACAGGGAGAACACTGAAGCTTTCTTT
CASSKGDRENTEAFF
>TRBV5-1|TRBJ2-7|NA|NA
TGCGCCAGCAGCCCGGGTAGGTACTTC
CASSPGRYF
>TRBV28|TRBJ2-7|NA|TRBD2
TGTGCCAGCAGTTTATGGGGACTAGGGATTACCTACGAGCAGTACTTC
CASSLWGLGITYEQYF
>TRBV15|TRBJ1-5|NA|NA
TGTGCCACCAGCAGAAAAACGACAGGTCGGGCGGGAGGGGGTAATCAGCCCCAGCATTTT
CATSRKTTGRAGGGNQPQHF
>TRBV7-6|TRBJ2-1|NA|TRBD2
TGTGCCAGCAGCTCGCGGACTAGCGGGAACTCTCACAATGAGCAGTTCTTC
CASSSRTSGNSHNEQFF
>TRBV28|TRBJ2-7|NA|NA
TGTGCCAGCAGTTTTTCATCCAGGCTCTACGAGCAGTACTTC
CASSFSSRLYEQYF
>TRBV15|TRBJ1-1|NA|NA
TGTGCCACCAGCGGACAGCTTACCCCAACTGAAGCTTTCTTT
CATSGQLTPTEAFF
>TRBV2|TRBJ2-1|few|TRBD2
TGTGCCAGCAGTGGATCTACTAGCGCCTCCTACAATGAGCAGTTCTTC
CASSGSTSASYNEQFF
>TRBV24-1|TRBJ2-1|NA|NA
TGTGCCACCAGTGCCCCTCCCTCCGATGAGCAGTTCTTC
CATSAPPSDEQFF
>TRBV9|TRBJ2-7|NA|NA
TGTGCCAGCAGCGTAGAGACAGATAGCGAGCAGTACTTC
CASSVETDSEQYF
>TRBV28|TRBJ2-7|NA|NA
TGTGCCAGCAGTCCCCTCGAGCTCTACGAGCAGTACTTC
CASSPLELYEQYF
>TRBV12-5|TRBJ1-1|NA|NA
TGTGCTAGTGGTTTCAACGACAGGAACACTGAAGCTTTCTTT
CASGFNDRNTEAFF
>TRBV2|TRBJ2-7|NA|NA
TGTGCCAGCAGTGTCGATTTTCCGGGCAGGGGCATTTCCTACGAGCAGTACTTC
CASSVDFPGRGISYEQYF
>TRBV11-3|TRBJ2-1|NA|NA
TGTGCCAGCAGCGAGGGCAGCTACAATGAGCAGTTCTTC
CASSEGSYNEQFF
>TRBV6-4|TRBJ2-3|NA|NA
TGTGCCAGCAGTGACTCGAACCTTCCGGGGGATACGCAGTATTTT
CASSDSNLPGDTQYF
>TRBV5-3|TRBJ2-7|NA|NA
TGTGCCAGAAGCTGGGACTTCTACGAGCAGTACTTC
CARSWDFYEQYF
>TRBV25-1|TRBJ1-6|NA|NA
TGTGCCAGCAGTGATTTCGGTAAACCCCTCCACTTT
CASSDFGKPLHF
>TRBV29-1|TRBJ2-7|NA|TRBD1
TGCAGCGTGCCGGGACAGGGACCCTACTGCGAGCAGTACTTC
CSVPGQGPYCEQYF
>TRBV4-2|TRBJ2-3|NA|TRBD2
TGTGCCAGCAGTCCTAAGGGCACTAGCGGGGGCACAGATACGCAGTATTTT
CASSPKGTSGGTDTQYF
>TRBV9|TRBJ2-3|NA|NA
TGTGCCAGCAGCCGACGTACAGGGACTAACACAGATACGCAGTATTTT
CASSRRTGTNTDTQYF
>TRBV9|TRBJ2-2|NA|NA
TGTGCCAGCAGCGTAGAGGTAGCGACGGTGGCCGGGGAGCTGTTTTTT
CASSVEVATVAGELFF
>TRBV15|TRBJ1-1|NA|NA
TGTGCCACCGAACGCAGGGGAGGGGCTGAAGCTTTCTTT
CATERRGGAEAFF
>TRBV2|TRBJ2-4|NA|NA
TGTGCCAGCAGGTTAGGGGCCATTCGGGACATTCAGTACTTC
CASRLGAIRDIQYF
>TRBV27|TRBJ1-5|once|NA
TGTGCCAGCAGTTTATCTTTAGGGGCCCGGCAGCCCCAGCATTTT
CASSLSLGARQPQHF
>TRBV4-1|TRBJ2-7|NA|TRBD2
TGCGCCAGCAGCCAAGGACTAGCGGGATTTTACGAGCAGTACTTC
CASSQGLAGFYEQYF
>TRBV19|TRBJ2-3|NA|NA
TGTGCCAGTAGGGACGGGAGCACTAGCACAGATACGCAGTATTTT
CASRDGSTSTDTQYF
>TRBV7-2|TRBJ1-6|few|TRBD1
TGTGCCAGCAGCTTAACAGGGACAGCCAATTCACCCCTCCACTTT
CASSLTGTANSPLHF
>TRBV27|TRBJ2-7|NA|NA
TGTGCCAGCAGTGCGACAGCCTACGAGCAGTACTTC
CASSATAYEQYF
>TRBV18|TRBJ2-7|NA|NA
TGTGCCAGCTCACCATTAGAAACCTACGAGCAGTACTTC
CASSPLETYEQYF
>TRBV18|TRBJ2-2|NA|NA
TGTGCCAGCTCACTAAAGCTCAATACGAACACCGGGGAGCTGTTTTTT
CASSLKLNTNTGELFF